Below are 32 T cell receptor beta chains sequenced from a single sample in a study of OX40 agonist ivuxolimab in advanced cancers. Some clones are missing from TCRdb's copy, which holds only in-frame ones; the method was immunoSEQ multiplex PCR. The table includes around 36,000 clones, about 82% detected once. Sequencing used CD4+ or CD8+ T cells sorted from blood, obtained in a trial of the OX40 agonist ivuxolimab. These receptors were collected from an adult with an advanced solid tumor such as melanoma, head and neck, liver or kidney cancer.

The chain links TRBV27 to TRBJ2-2, with D possibly TRBD2 on 5 matching bases. Germline lookup yields CDR1 MNHEY and CDR2 SMNVEV (reference sequence). The V end lost 2 bases, the J end lost 5 bases, and 15 bases lay between the germline ends. CDR3 length: 16 amino acids. CDR3 sequence: CASSLTGIIETGELFF. The CDR3 DNA reads as TGTGCCAGCAGTTTAACGGGGATAATTGAAACCGGGGAGCTGTTTTTT.

With respect to this clone: A read error may account for a junction end that differs from germline. The chain recombines TRBV29-1 with TRBJ2-1; 12 bases agree with TRBD2. Germline CDR1 reads SQVTM; CDR2 reads ANQGSEA. The CDR3 runs to 14 residues. The CDR3 here is CSIELAGGLIEQFF. In nucleotides, the CDR3 is TGCAGCATTGAACTAGCGGGGGGACTAATTGAGCAGTTCTTC.

The genes are TRBV27 and TRBJ2-1, with D perhaps matching TRBD1 (5 bases). The germline V gene encodes CDR1 MNHEY and CDR2 SMNVEV (reference sequence). The V end lost 1 base, the J end lost 8 bases, and 12 bases lay between the germline ends. This CDR3 spans 14 amino acids. The CDR3 region is CASSLWQGKDEQFF. CDR3 DNA sequence: TGTGCCAGCAGTTTATGGCAGGGAAAGGATGAGCAGTTCTTC.

The CDR3 DNA reads as TGCAGCGTAGCCGGGACAGGGGATAGCACAGATACGCAGTATTTT. Protein: CSVAGTGDSTDTQYF. This chain uses TRBV29-1 with TRBJ2-3; 10 nucleotides align to TRBD1. This CDR3 spans 15 amino acids. Germline V gives CDR1 SQVTM, CDR2 ANQGSEA. V shed 6 bases, J shed 0 bases, and the junction held 6 bases outside the gene matches.

The V call is TRBV2, the J call TRBJ2-3; TRBD1 might be the D (6 bases). The CDR3 spans 14 residues. The V end lost 6 bases, the J end lost 1 base, and 11 bases lay between the germline ends. Per germline, CDR1 SNHLY and CDR2 FYNNEI. The CDR3 loop is CASRQGHGTDTQYF. The CDR3 bases are TGTGCCAGCAGACAGGGTCATGGCACAGATACGCAGTATTTT.

The chain is built from TRBV27 and TRBJ2-1, with 7 bases lining up with TRBD2. Germline assignment: CDR1 MNHEY and CDR2 SMNVEV (reference sequence). The CDR3 has 17 residues. After removal of 0 bases from V and 7 bases from J, the junction contained 12 bases not matched to a gene. The CDR3 DNA sequence: TGTGCCAGCAGTTTATCAGGGCTAGCGGCGAACTTTAATGAGCAGTTCTTC. This sequence encodes CASSLSGLAANFNEQFF.

This clone was counted between two and nine times. The gene calls are TRBV4-2 and TRBJ2-3; 9 nucleotides match TRBD2. The CDR3 is 15 residues long. Germline V gene data show CDR1 as LGHNA and CDR2 as YNFKEQ. The J segment lost 3 bases and the V segment lost 4 bases, leaving 5 bases of the junction unmatched. The CDR3 loop is CASSPEAGGTDTQYF. The CDR3 DNA is TGTGCCAGCAGCCCAGAAGCGGGGGGAACAGATACGCAGTATTTT.

The sample holds a few counts of this clone. The chain couples TRBV28 to TRBJ1-5, with 7 bases aligning to TRBD1. Germline V gene sequence: CDR1 MDHEN, CDR2 SYDVKM. V gave up 5 bases and J gave up 0 bases; unmatched junction bases: 4. The length of the CDR3 is 15 residues. The chain's CDR3 is CASSLQGRSNQPQHF. The CDR3, as DNA: TGTGCCAGCAGTCTACAGGGGCGTAGCAATCAGCCCCAGCATTTT. Full variable domain (missing parts from reference TRBV28 and TRBJ1-5): DVKVTQSSRYLVKRTGEKVFLECVQDMDHENMFWYRQDPGLGLRLIYFSYDVKMKEKGDIPEGYSVSREKKERFSLILESASTNQTSMYLCASSLQGRSNQPQHFGDGTRLSIL.

The chain links TRBV27 to TRBJ1-1; no definite D call. V gave up 6 bases and J gave up 1 base, with 6 bases separating them. Germline V gene data show CDR1 as MNHEY and CDR2 as SMNVEV (reference sequence). CDR3 size: 12 residues. CDR3 region: CASRSQNTEAFF. The CDR3 nucleotides read TGTGCCAGCAGGTCACAGAACACTGAAGCTTTCTTT.

J is TRBJ2-1 and V is TRBV7-8; D is perhaps TRBD1 or TRBD2 (5 bases each). Germline assignment: CDR1 SGHVS and CDR2 FQNEAQ. Deletions cut 5 bases from V and 6 bases from J, with 14 bases between. The CDR3 sequence is 14 residues long. This CDR3 reads CASSPFWGSNEQFF. Written as DNA, the CDR3 is TGTGCCAGCAGCCCCTTTTGGGGGAGCAATGAGCAGTTCTTC.

The rearrangement uses TRBV30 and TRBJ2-7; 8 nucleotides agree with TRBD1. With V trimmed by 5 bases and J by 6 bases, 6 bases remained unmatched. Germline assignment: CDR1 GTSNPN and CDR2 SVGIG (reference sequence). The CDR3 has 12 amino acids. The DNA for the CDR3 is TGTGCCTGGTCAAAGGACAGGGCCGAGCAGTACTTC. Its protein product is CAWSKDRAEQYF. Full variable domain (outside the CDR3, taken from reference TRBV30 and TRBJ2-7): SQTIHQWPATLVQPVGSPLSLECTVEGTSNPNLYWYRQAAGRGLQLLFYSVGIGQISSEVPQNLSASRPQDRQFILSSKKLLLSDSGFYLCAWSKDRAEQYFGPGTRLTVT.

There are a few counts of this clone. The gene calls are TRBV28 and TRBJ2-7, with D possibly called TRBD1 or TRBD2 (5 bases each). Germline V CDR1 and CDR2: MDHEN, SYDVKM. This CDR3 is 15 amino acids long. V lost 5 bases, J lost 3 bases, and 17 bases lay in between. The CDR3 loop reads CASSRTGDGIYEQYF. The CDR3 DNA reads as TGTGCCAGCAGTCGTACCGGGGACGGGATCTACGAGCAGTACTTC.

The CDR3 region is CASSLTGVEETQYF. CDR3 in DNA: TGTGCCAGCAGCTTAACGGGAGTTGAAGAGACCCAGTACTTC. The chain is built from TRBV13 and TRBJ2-5, with a weak D call TRBD2 (6 bases). Per the germline V gene, CDR1 is PRHDT and CDR2 is FYEKMQ (reference sequence). CDR3 length: 14 residues. The ends were cut back, 2 bases at V and 3 bases at J, with 10 bases in the middle.

The CDR3 region is CATSRARQGYGYTF. The CDR3 bases are TGTGCCACCAGCAGAGCTCGACAGGGCTATGGCTACACCTTC. The chain has TRBV15 and TRBJ1-2; TRBD1 agrees at 7 bases. Germline values: CDR1 LNHNV, CDR2 YYDKDF (reference sequence). Trimming took 1 base from V and 4 from J; bases not matched to a gene: 3. CDR3 length equals 14 residues.

The rearrangement uses TRBV5-1 and TRBJ2-1; D unclear. The CDR3 consists of 11 residues. Trimming took 2 bases from V and 7 from J, leaving 4 bases between them. Looked up from germline, CDR1 is SGHRS and CDR2 is YFSETQ. CDR3 region: CASSFGNEQFF. Here the CDR3 DNA reads TGCGCCAGCAGCTTCGGGAATGAGCAGTTCTTC.

The chain combines TRBV28 with TRBJ1-1; D may be TRBD1 (6 bases). There are 13 residues in the CDR3. The germline V gene encodes CDR1 MDHEN and CDR2 SYDVKM. Trimming shortened V by 3 bases and J by 4 bases, and 9 bases separated the two germline ends. For the CDR3, the DNA is TGTGCCAGCAGTTTGTGGGGGCTCACTGAAGCTTTCTTT. It yields the protein CASSLWGLTEAFF.

This chain joins TRBV5-1 and TRBJ2-2; maybe TRBD2 (5 bases). The CDR3 is made up of 14 amino acids. The V and J ends lost 9 bases and 5 bases respectively, with 17 bases between them. Germline V gene lookup returns CDR1 SGHRS and CDR2 YFSETQ. CDR3 region: CAIRTGESTGELFF. The CDR3 DNA sequence: TGCGCCATTAGAACCGGGGAAAGTACCGGGGAGCTGTTTTTT.

This clone was detected only once. The chain employs TRBV19 and TRBJ1-5, with D maybe TRBD1 (6 bases). The ends were cut back, 9 bases at V and 0 bases at J, with 12 bases in the middle. The CDR3 has 14 amino acids. CDR1 and CDR2 (germline): LNHDA, SQIVND (reference sequence). CDR3 nucleotide sequence: TGTGCCAGCACGACAGGTTTTAGCAATCAGCCCCAGCATTTT. Residues: CASTTGFSNQPQHF.

V gene TRBV4-1 combines with J gene TRBJ2-7; 9 bases line up with TRBD2. The length of the CDR3 is 16 residues. The trim removed 0 bases at V and 7 bases at J, leaving 10 bases unmatched. Per the germline V gene, CDR1 is MGHRA and CDR2 is YSYEKL. CDR3 amino acids: CASSQDGGRAREEQYF. CDR3 DNA sequence: TGCGCCAGCAGCCAAGATGGCGGGAGGGCCAGGGAGGAGCAGTACTTC.

This clone counts as medium-sized (0.01 to 0.1%). The rearrangement joins TRBV4-3 to TRBJ2-3; TRBD2 matches at 8 bases. Germline CDR1 reads LGHNA; CDR2 reads YSLEER. Trimming removed 0 bases from V and 4 bases from J; junction bases left unmatched: 9. The CDR3 extends over 17 amino acids. CDR3 protein: CASSQDRGGGPADTQYF. DNA for the CDR3: TGCGCCAGCAGCCAAGATCGAGGCGGGGGGCCCGCAGATACGCAGTATTTT.

This rearrangement joins TRBV11-3 to TRBJ2-2, with a possible D match to TRBD2 (5 bases). CDR1 is SGHNT, CDR2 YENEEA, per germline. Trimming shortened V by 6 bases and J by 4 bases, and 27 bases separated the two germline ends. The CDR3 contains 19 residues. DNA for the CDR3: TGTGCCAGCAGTGTGGACGGTTACCAGCGGAGTCGGGGCACCGGGGAGCTGTTTTTT. As protein: CASSVDGYQRSRGTGELFF.

J is TRBJ2-3 and V is TRBV6-5, with D possibly being TRBD2 (5 bases). CDR3 length: 15 amino acids. CDR1 is MNHEY, CDR2 SVGAGI, per germline. V was shortened by 7 bases and J by 1 base, with 15 bases between the two germline ends. This CDR3 reads CASKTTGWGTDTQYF. The CDR3 region has the DNA TGTGCCAGCAAGACGACGGGGTGGGGCACAGATACGCAGTATTTT.

The rearrangement uses TRBV25-1 and TRBJ2-1; D perhaps matches TRBD1 (5 bases). V dropped 4 bases and J dropped 4 bases, with 17 bases sitting between them. The CDR3 sequence is 16 residues long. Germline-derived CDR1 and CDR2 are MGHDK and SYGVNS. CDR3 DNA sequence: TGTGCCAGCAGTGGCCCCCTCGACAGTTATTACAATGAGCAGTTCTTC. It encodes CASSGPLDSYYNEQFF.

This clone was seen a single time. The rearrangement uses TRBV2 and TRBJ1-2, with 7 positions matching TRBD1. Per the germline V gene, CDR1 is SNHLY and CDR2 is FYNNEI. The CDR3 is 16 residues long. The junction had 13 bases not matched to a gene; V was cut back by 8 bases and J by 1 base. CDR3 DNA: TGTGCCAGCGTAAAACCCGGGACAGAGCTTAACTATGGCTACACCTTC. Amino acid sequence: CASVKPGTELNYGYTF.

The gene calls are TRBV7-9 and TRBJ2-7; D not resolved. Germline CDR1 is SEHNR and CDR2 is FQNEAQ (reference sequence). The CDR3 loop spans 12 amino acids. Trimming pared 3 bases from V and 3 bases from J, leaving 6 bases between. CDR3 nucleotides: TGTGCCAGCAGCTTGGTAGACTACGAGCAGTACTTC. Translated: CASSLVDYEQYF.

The chain recombines TRBV6-1 with TRBJ1-6, with D possibly TRBD1 on 5 matching bases. The germline gives CDR1 MNHNS, CDR2 SASEGT. The CDR3 is 14 amino acids. V lost 6 bases, J lost 15 bases, and 21 bases lay in between. The CDR3 DNA reads as TGTGCCAGCAGCACCATGGGGGAAGTAGAAATCCTCCACTTT. Translating gives CASSTMGEVEILHF.

The chain joins TRBV5-1 to TRBJ1-1; D gene ambiguous. Germline V gene sequence: CDR1 SGHRS, CDR2 YFSETQ. This CDR3 spans 15 amino acids. Trimming stripped 4 bases from V and 1 base from J, with 14 bases between. The DNA of the CDR3 is TGCGCCAGCAGCCCGGAGGCACAGCAGAACACTGAAGCTTTCTTT. This codes for CASSPEAQQNTEAFF.

CDR3 coding DNA: TGCGCCAGCAGCCCCGATATGGTACAGGGGAACACTGAAGCTTTCTTT. Translation gives CASSPDMVQGNTEAFF. V gene TRBV4-1 combines with J gene TRBJ1-1; TRBD1 is a possible D gene (6 bases). This CDR3 has 16 amino acids. The V and J ends lost 4 bases and 1 base respectively, with 16 bases between them. Germline-derived CDR1 and CDR2 are MGHRA and YSYEKL.

J is TRBJ2-3 and V is TRBV9, with 8 bases matching TRBD1. J gave up 1 base and V 0 bases, and 4 bases lay outside the gene matches. Germline V gene lookup returns CDR1 SGDLS and CDR2 YYNGEE. The CDR3 runs to 16 residues. CDR3 DNA: TGTGCCAGCAGCGTAGACCCGGGACAGGGCACAGATACGCAGTATTTT. This encodes CASSVDPGQGTDTQYF.

This sequence joins TRBV7-8 and TRBJ2-1, with TRBD1 matching over 11 bases. Germline V gives CDR1 SGHVS, CDR2 FQNEAQ. V lost 7 bases and J lost 7; bases outside the gene matches: 9. This CDR3 has 15 residues. The CDR3, as DNA: TGTGCCAGCACCTACGGGACAGGGGGTGGGAATGAGCAGTTCTTC. It yields the protein CASTYGTGGGNEQFF.

The chain joins TRBV2 to TRBJ1-5, with 11 nucleotides matching TRBD1. Per germline, CDR1 SNHLY and CDR2 FYNNEI. CDR3 size: 15 residues. V shed 8 bases, J shed 6 bases, and the junction held 9 bases outside the gene matches. Written as DNA, the CDR3 is TGTGCCAGCGGGGAAGGACAGGGGGCGGGTCAGCCCCAGCATTTT. Protein product: CASGEGQGAGQPQHF.

The chain recombines TRBV4-1 with TRBJ2-1, with 15 bases identical to TRBD2. This CDR3 region has 20 residues. Germline V gives CDR1 MGHRA, CDR2 YSYEKL. The junction had 9 bases not matched to a gene; V was cut back by 3 bases and J by 0 bases. The CDR3: CASSHPSGTSGGHSYNEQFF. CDR3 nucleotide sequence: TGCGCCAGCAGCCACCCCTCCGGGACTAGCGGGGGGCACTCCTACAATGAGCAGTTCTTC.